This record looks at one T cell receptor (beta chain) sequence and its context. The sample comes from a study of blood T cell repertoires in COVID-19. About the research overall: Both acute and convalescent COVID-19 samples were obtained from the United States, Italy and Spain. Sources were T cells, B-cell-depleted T cells, or PBMCs; the material itself was cDNA or gDNA.

Germline V gives CDR1 KGHSH, CDR2 LQKENI. Between the trimmed V and J ends, which lost 3 bases and 2 bases, there was a span of 14 bases. The CDR3 is made up of 16 amino acids. Enrolled through a virtual design, the participants were between about 18 and 89 years of age and came from fewer than 30 US areas. Participants had their cohort set by participant-reported clinical history. Using immunoSEQ multiplex PCR, the repertoire was profiled, and TCRdb retains in-frame clones only, with some absent. In the table there are around 150,000 clones, almost 85% of which are singletons. The sequencing sample was made of PBMCs or T cells enriched from blood (not recorded which). The sequence was obtained from a woman in her fifties or sixties with acute COVID-19. V usage is TRBV18 and J usage is TRBJ1-5; D is perhaps TRBD1 (5 bases). Written as DNA, the CDR3 is TGTGCCAGCTCACCGGCGGGGGGTCGGGGCAATCAGCCCCAGCATTTT. Its translation is CASSPAGGRGNQPQHF. Full variable domain (remainder filled in from reference TRBV18 and TRBJ1-5): NAGVMQNPRHLVRRRGQEARLRCSPMKGHSHVYWYRQLPEEGLKFMVYLQKENIIDESGMPKERFSAEFPKEGPSILRIQQVVRGDSAAYFCASSPAGGRGNQPQHFGDGTRLSIL.